The 6 T cell receptor beta chains given below trace back to one sample, sequenced in a study of blood T cell repertoires in COVID-19. Assay used: immunoSEQ multiplex PCR; TCRdb lists only in-frame clones, some missing. This repertoire shows about 110,000 clones, roughly 85% found once; its top ten account for around 4.1%. Sequencing was done on a sample of peripheral blood. The receptors were sampled from a middle-aged man with acute or convalescent COVID-19.

This chain connects TRBV11-2 to TRBJ1-1; tentative D call: TRBD1 (5 bases). V dropped 5 bases and J dropped 6 bases, with 10 bases sitting between them. Germline-derived CDR1 and CDR2 are SGHAT and FQNNGV. This CDR3 spans 12 amino acids. CDR3 sequence: CASSPVGAEAFF. In DNA form, the CDR3 reads TGTGCCAGCAGCCCCGTAGGGGCTGAAGCTTTCTTT.

V and J are TRBV11-3 and TRBJ2-7; 10 positions agree with TRBD1. Germline assignment: CDR1 SGHNT and CDR2 YENEEA. V gave up 3 bases and J gave up 4 bases; unmatched junction bases: 6. The CDR3 sequence is 15 residues long. The CDR3 is CASSFRGQGVYEQYF. The CDR3 DNA is TGTGCCAGCAGCTTCCGCGGACAGGGGGTTTACGAGCAGTACTTC.

This sequence joins TRBV5-1 and TRBJ2-1; D perhaps matches TRBD1 (6 bases). Trimming pared 0 bases from V and 5 bases from J, leaving 12 bases between. Germline CDR1 is SGHRS and CDR2 is YFSETQ. This CDR3 comprises 15 residues. The DNA for the CDR3 is TGCGCCAGCAGCTTGGTGACAGGTTCGGACAATGAGCAGTTCTTC. Its protein is CASSLVTGSDNEQFF.

The chain has TRBV5-1 and TRBJ2-3, with no clear D. Per germline, CDR1 SGHRS and CDR2 YFSETQ. There are 14 residues in the CDR3. Between the trimmed V and J ends, which lost 0 bases and 6 bases, there was a span of 11 bases. CDR3 bases: TGCGCCAGCAGCTTGGCTGCAGGCAGGGATACGCAGTATTTT. Its translation is CASSLAAGRDTQYF.

The V and J genes are TRBV11-3 and TRBJ2-3, with 12 bases that match TRBD2. The CDR3 runs to 17 residues. V trimming: 4 bases; J trimming: 6 bases; junction bases outside the gene matches: 11. CDR1 and CDR2 from the germline V gene are SGHNT and YENEEA. The CDR3 protein is CASSSKLAGGVRDTQYF. The CDR3 DNA reads as TGTGCCAGCAGCTCCAAACTAGCGGGGGGTGTCAGGGATACGCAGTATTTT.

The J gene is TRBJ2-5, the V gene TRBV29-1, with D possibly matching TRBD2 (6 bases). The ends were cut back, 6 bases at V and 2 bases at J, with 16 bases in the middle. This CDR3 comprises 14 residues. Germline assignment: CDR1 SQVTM and CDR2 ANQGSEA. The CDR3 DNA reads TGCAGCGTCCGATCGGGACTGATACAAGAGACCCAGTACTTC. Its translation is CSVRSGLIQETQYF.